These T cell receptor beta chains were read from a single sample in a study of blood T cell repertoires in COVID-19. Some clones are missing from TCRdb's copy, which holds only in-frame ones; the method was immunoSEQ multiplex PCR. This repertoire shows a few hundred thousand clones, around 80% found once; its top ten account for 14% to 15%. Source material: PBMCs or T cells enriched from blood (not recorded which). These receptors were collected from a middle-aged man who had recovered from COVID-19. Each CDR3 is given with its conserved first and last residue. D genes are given only for firm matches. The listing skips clone size in some rows; elsewhere it reads once, few, many or a size class.

.,TRBV7-9,.,TRBJ1-3,CASSLASRRNTIYF,TGTGCCAGCAGCTTAGCGTCGCGGAGAAACACCATATATTTT
TRBD2,TRBV18,.,TRBJ2-1,CASSPLGLAGAPNEQFF,TGTGCCAGCTCACCCCTTGGACTAGCGGGAGCTCCGAATGAGCAGTTCTTC
.,TRBV23-1,.,TRBJ1-5,CASSQHHATSNQPQHF,TGCGCCAGCAGTCAACATCACGCTACTAGCAATCAGCCCCAGCATTTT
.,TRBV7-2,.,TRBJ2-5,CASSLEGGSASGETQYF,TGTGCCAGCAGCTTAGAGGGGGGCTCCGCTAGCGGCGAGACCCAGTACTTC
TRBD1,TRBV7-3,once,TRBJ2-1,CASSQGQTAGNEQFF,TGTGCCAGCAGCCAGGGACAGACAGCTGGGAATGAGCAGTTCTTC
.,TRBV5-1,.,TRBJ2-1,CASSLSLAAYNEQFF,TGCGCCAGCAGCTTGAGTCTAGCAGCCTACAATGAGCAGTTCTTC
TRBD1,TRBV18,.,TRBJ2-5,CASSPVNGQGETQYF,TGTGCCAGCTCACCGGTAAACGGACAGGGCGAGACCCAGTACTTC
.,TRBV5-1,.,TRBJ2-5,CASSLSGAGETQYF,TGCGCCAGCAGCTTGTCGGGAGCGGGAGAGACCCAGTACTTC
TRBD2,TRBV9,.,TRBJ2-2,CASSPRTSGVTGELFF,TGTGCCAGCAGCCCGCGGACTAGCGGGGTCACCGGGGAGCTGTTTTTT
TRBD1,TRBV11-2,.,TRBJ2-7,CASTLGGTGGYEQYF,TGTGCCAGCACCCTAGGGGGGACAGGGGGCTACGAGCAGTACTTC
TRBD2,TRBV10-3,.,TRBJ2-2,CAISESSGRNTGELFF,TGTGCCATCAGTGAGTCGAGCGGGAGGAACACCGGGGAGCTGTTTTTT
TRBD1,TRBV4-2,.,TRBJ1-5,CASSYVTGQEQPQHF,TGTGCCAGCAGCTACGTGACAGGGCAGGAGCAGCCCCAGCATTTT
.,TRBV6-5,.,TRBJ2-7,CASSWDTSYEQYF,TGTGCCAGCAGCTGGGACACCTCCTACGAGCAGTACTTC
.,TRBV5-1,.,TRBJ1-1,CASSILGGNTEAFF,TGCGCCAGCAGCATTCTAGGGGGGAACACTGAAGCTTTCTTT
.,TRBV4-2,.,TRBJ1-1,CASSQAGIGTEAFF,TGTGCCAGCAGCCAAGCAGGGATCGGCACTGAAGCTTTCTTT
.,TRBV10-1,once,TRBJ2-2,CASENLAGELFF,TGCGCCAGCGAAAACTTAGCCGGGGAGCTGTTTTTT
TRBD1,TRBV7-8,.,TRBJ2-1,CASSLGWGDRYNEQFF,TGTGCCAGCAGCTTAGGGTGGGGGGACAGGTACAATGAGCAGTTCTTC
TRBD1,TRBV28,.,TRBJ1-3,CASSGTGFGNTIYF,TGTGCCAGCAGTGGGACAGGGTTTGGAAACACCATATATTTT
.,TRBV3-1/TRBV3-2,.,TRBJ1-4,CASSDPGLGEKLFF,TGTGCCAGCAGCGACCCAGGATTGGGTGAAAAACTGTTTTTT
TRBD1,TRBV5-1,few,TRBJ1-2,CASSLSTGAWGYTF,TGCGCCAGCAGCTTATCAACAGGGGCTTGGGGCTACACCTTC
.,TRBV7-6,.,TRBJ1-2,CASSTDKYYGYTF,TGTGCCAGCAGCACTGACAAGTACTATGGCTACACCTTC
.,TRBV19,.,TRBJ2-1,CATALGGYNEQFF,TGTGCGACCGCCCTCGGGGGCTACAATGAGCAGTTCTTC
TRBD1,TRBV30,.,TRBJ1-2,CAWKLRQGYYGYTF,TGTGCCTGGAAGTTGAGACAGGGGTACTATGGCTACACCTTC
.,TRBV9,.,TRBJ1-5,CASSVAGGQPQHF,TGTGCCAGCAGCGTAGCGGGGGGCCAGCCCCAGCATTTT
.,TRBV5-5,.,TRBJ1-6,CASSFFSNSYNSPLHF,TGTGCCAGCAGCTTTTTTTCTAACTCCTATAATTCACCCCTCCACTTT
.,TRBV3-1/TRBV3-2,.,TRBJ1-5,CASSMEGRQPQHF,TGTGCCAGCAGCATGGAGGGCCGCCAGCCCCAGCATTTT
TRBD1,TRBV4-3,.,TRBJ2-7,CASSPGTGRYEQYF,TGCGCCAGCAGCCCGGGGACAGGGAGGTACGAGCAGTACTTC
.,TRBV7-9,once,TRBJ2-1,CASSPPGVGNEQFF,TGTGCCAGCAGCCCCCCAGGGGTTGGCAATGAGCAGTTCTTC
.,TRBV7-4,.,TRBJ1-2,CASSLDGRPGPVGNGYTF,TGTGCCAGCAGCTTAGATGGCCGGCCCGGTCCCGTCGGGAATGGCTACACCTTC
.,TRBV9,.,TRBJ1-2,CASSPMGQVHGYTF,TGTGCCAGCAGCCCAATGGGGCAGGTTCATGGCTACACCTTC
.,TRBV19,.,TRBJ1-1,CASSIRMRAEAFF,TGTGCCAGTAGTATAAGGATGAGGGCTGAAGCTTTCTTT
.,TRBV5-4,.,TRBJ2-3,CASSRGLAGATDTQYF,TGTGCCAGCAGCCGCGGGTTGGCGGGGGCGACAGATACGCAGTATTTT
.,TRBV27,.,TRBJ1-1,CASSLIRQGITEAFF,TGTGCCAGCAGTTTGATCAGGCAGGGAATTACTGAAGCTTTCTTT
TRBD1,TRBV6-5,.,TRBJ2-5,CASSFSDRRKTQYF,TGTGCCAGCAGTTTCTCGGACAGGAGAAAGACCCAGTACTTC
TRBD2,TRBV5-1,.,TRBJ2-4,CASSWGSAGDAIQYF,TGCGCCAGCAGCTGGGGGTCGGCGGGAGACGCCATTCAGTACTTC
.,TRBV5-6,.,TRBJ1-6,CASSHRRDQVPPLHF,TGTGCCAGCAGCCACCGCCGGGATCAGGTTCCACCCCTCCACTTT
.,TRBV27,.,TRBJ1-3,CASSLSNRVGNTIYF,TGTGCCAGCAGTTTATCGAACAGGGTAGGAAACACCATATATTTT
.,TRBV5-4,.,TRBJ1-1,CASSLAQGMNTEAFF,TGTGCCAGCAGCTTGGCTCAGGGAATGAACACTGAAGCTTTCTTT
.,TRBV5-1,many,TRBJ2-2,CASSLGQLLLAGELFF,TGCGCCAGCAGCTTGGGACAGCTTCTCCTCGCCGGGGAGCTGTTTTTT
.,TRBV18,.,TRBJ2-7,CASSHRDSTYEQYF,TGTGCCAGCTCACACCGGGACTCAACCTACGAGCAGTACTTC
.,TRBV13,.,TRBJ1-3,CASSRGGRDTIYF,TGTGCCAGCAGTCGGGGAGGACGAGACACCATATATTTT
.,TRBV28,.,TRBJ1-4,CASSSAGATNEKLFF,TGTGCCAGCAGTTCGGCGGGAGCAACTAATGAAAAACTGTTTTTT
.,TRBV9,.,TRBJ1-1,CASSVTASTREAFF,TGTGCCAGCAGCGTAACAGCTTCGACCCGTGAAGCTTTCTTT
.,TRBV24-1,.,TRBJ1-2,CATSDYGWGGYTF,TGTGCCACCAGTGATTACGGATGGGGCGGCTACACCTTC
.,TRBV30,.,TRBJ1-3,CAWSVRGSGNTIYF,TGTGCCTGGAGTGTAAGGGGCTCTGGAAACACCATATATTTT
.,TRBV5-4,.,TRBJ1-2,CASSLNNRAAF,TGTGCCAGCAGCTTGAATAACAGGGCGGCCTTC
TRBD2,TRBV7-9,once,TRBJ2-7,CASSLGGTTAYEQYF,TGTGCCAGCAGCTTGGGGGGGACGACTGCCTACGAGCAGTACTTC
.,TRBV5-1,.,TRBJ2-1,CASTGGLSSYNEQFF,TGCGCCAGCACTGGGGGACTGAGCTCCTACAATGAGCAGTTCTTC
.,TRBV7-2,once,TRBJ2-3,CASSSTDTQYF,TGTGCCAGTTCGAGCACAGATACGCAGTATTTT
.,TRBV7-3,.,TRBJ2-5,CASSTPRGGEETQYF,TGTGCCAGCAGCACACCCAGGGGTGGGGAAGAGACCCAGTACTTC
TRBD2,TRBV27,.,TRBJ2-7,CASSFQRDSYEQYF,TGTGCCAGCAGTTTTCAGCGGGACTCCTACGAGCAGTACTTC
.,TRBV6-5,.,TRBJ1-2,CASSYSGAGPYGYTF,TGTGCCAGCAGTTACTCCGGCGCAGGGCCCTATGGCTACACCTTC
.,TRBV29-1,.,TRBJ2-2,CSVDGGNTGELFF,TGCAGCGTGGACGGGGGGAACACCGGGGAGCTGTTTTTT
.,TRBV18,.,TRBJ2-5,CASSRSGQETQYF,TGTGCCAGCTCACGGTCGGGCCAAGAGACCCAGTACTTC
.,TRBV12-3/TRBV12-4,.,TRBJ2-1,CASSFYNEQFF,TGTGCCAGCAGCTTTTACAATGAGCAGTTCTTC
.,TRBV11-3,.,TRBJ1-3,CASSTIGGNTIYF,TGTGCCAGCAGCACAATTGGTGGAAACACCATATATTTT
TRBD2,TRBV5-1,.,TRBJ2-2,CASRPLAGNTGELFF,TGCGCCAGCCGCCCACTAGCGGGAAACACCGGGGAGCTGTTTTTT
.,TRBV24-1,.,TRBJ1-5,CATSEGGASYSNQPQHF,TGTGCCACCAGTGAAGGAGGAGCTTCTTATAGCAATCAGCCCCAGCATTTT
.,TRBV6-1,.,TRBJ2-7,CASSEAGSGSGSEQYF,TGTGCCAGCAGTGAAGCAGGAAGCGGCTCGGGATCCGAGCAGTACTTC